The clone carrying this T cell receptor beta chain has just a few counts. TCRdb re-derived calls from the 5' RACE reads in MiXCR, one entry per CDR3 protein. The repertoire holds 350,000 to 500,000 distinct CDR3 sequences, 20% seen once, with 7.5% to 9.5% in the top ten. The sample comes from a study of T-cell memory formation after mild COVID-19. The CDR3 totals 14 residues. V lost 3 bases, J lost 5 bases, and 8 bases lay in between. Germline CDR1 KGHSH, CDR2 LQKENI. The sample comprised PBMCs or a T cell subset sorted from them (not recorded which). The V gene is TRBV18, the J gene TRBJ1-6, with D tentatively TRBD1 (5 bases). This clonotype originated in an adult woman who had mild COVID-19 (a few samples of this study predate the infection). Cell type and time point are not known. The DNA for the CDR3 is TGTGCCAGCTCACCGGGGCCTAATAATTCACCCCTCCACTTT. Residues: CASSPGPNNSPLHF. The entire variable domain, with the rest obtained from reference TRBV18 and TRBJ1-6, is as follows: NAGVMQNPRHLVRRRGQEARLRCSPMKGHSHVYWYRQLPEEGLKFMVYLQKENIIDESGMPKERFSAEFPKEGPSILRIQQVVRGDSAAYFCASSPGPNNSPLHFGNGTRLTVT.